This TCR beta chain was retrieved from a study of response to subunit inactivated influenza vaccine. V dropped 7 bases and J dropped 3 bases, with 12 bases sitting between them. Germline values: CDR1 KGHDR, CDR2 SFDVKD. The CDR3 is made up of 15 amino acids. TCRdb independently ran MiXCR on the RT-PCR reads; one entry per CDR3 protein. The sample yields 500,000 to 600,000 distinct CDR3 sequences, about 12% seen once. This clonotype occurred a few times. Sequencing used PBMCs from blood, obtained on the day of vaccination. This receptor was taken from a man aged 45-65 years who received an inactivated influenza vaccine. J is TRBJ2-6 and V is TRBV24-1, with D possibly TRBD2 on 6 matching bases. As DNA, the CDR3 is TGTGCCACCAGCCACGGGAGTTATGGGGCCAACGTCCTGACTTTC. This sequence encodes CATSHGSYGANVLTF.